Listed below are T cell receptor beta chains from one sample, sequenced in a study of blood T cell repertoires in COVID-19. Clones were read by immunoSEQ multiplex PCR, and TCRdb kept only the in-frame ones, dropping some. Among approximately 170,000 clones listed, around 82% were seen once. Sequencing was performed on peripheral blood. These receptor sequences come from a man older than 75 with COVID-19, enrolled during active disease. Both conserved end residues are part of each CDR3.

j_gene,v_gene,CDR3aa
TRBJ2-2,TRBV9,CASSVVGRPNTGELFF
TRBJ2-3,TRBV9,CASSQQGGTDTQYF
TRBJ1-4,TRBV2,CASSITGGREKLFF
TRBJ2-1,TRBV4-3,CASSQGGGLTSSYNEQFF
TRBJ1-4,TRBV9,CASSVGVGEGEKLFF
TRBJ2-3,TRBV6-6,CASSSGGSTDTQYF
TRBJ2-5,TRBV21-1,CASSKVRTGGSRAQYF
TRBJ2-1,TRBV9,CASSPTAGAGFNEQFF
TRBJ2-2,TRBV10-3,CAISSGSNTGELFF
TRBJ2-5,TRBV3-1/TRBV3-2,CASSQELGGGAVETQYF
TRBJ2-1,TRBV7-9,CASSRGTDGINEQFF
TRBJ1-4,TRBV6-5,CASSFSGPRANEKLFF
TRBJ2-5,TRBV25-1,CASSDALAGGLETQYF
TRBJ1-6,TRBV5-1,CASSREGSSYNSPLHF
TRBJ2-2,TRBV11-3,CASRYTGSGELFF
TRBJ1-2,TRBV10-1,CASRERLVNTF
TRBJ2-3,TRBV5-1,CASSLVAGVGTDTQYF
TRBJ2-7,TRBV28,CASTVGPYEQYF
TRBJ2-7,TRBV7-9,CASSPPGTGRYEQYF
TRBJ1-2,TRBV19,CASSEHRQPMGYTF
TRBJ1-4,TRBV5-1,CASSALGGLSEKLFF
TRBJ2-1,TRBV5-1,CASSLVGAGGAPYNEQFF
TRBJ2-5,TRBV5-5,CASSAGQGEETQYF
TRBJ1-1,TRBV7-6,CASSFREARYFLNTEAFF
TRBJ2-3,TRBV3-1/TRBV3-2,CASSQVSGGLDTQYF
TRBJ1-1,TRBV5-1,CASSFETGGYTEAFF
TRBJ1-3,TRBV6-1,CASSEVGRRGHTIYF
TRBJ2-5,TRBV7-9,CASRFTSGGETQYF
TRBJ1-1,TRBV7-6,CASSAGTGGTEAFF
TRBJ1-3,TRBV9,CASSVGDRVSGNTIYF
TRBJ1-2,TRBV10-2,CASSDLRGTDYGYTF
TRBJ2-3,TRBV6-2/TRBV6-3,CASSYSVAGIGTDTQYF
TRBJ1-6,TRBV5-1,CASSEDISYNSPLHF
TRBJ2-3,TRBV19,CASSTQRVEDTQYF
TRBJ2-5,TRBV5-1,CASSPSGGQQTQYF
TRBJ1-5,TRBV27,CASGTLQGDQPQHF
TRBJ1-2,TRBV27,CASSLGHNYGYTF
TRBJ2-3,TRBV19,CASSPSPGTPQYF
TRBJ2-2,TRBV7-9,CASSAGWTRSNTGELFF
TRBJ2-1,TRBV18,CASSPRGGPGDEQFF
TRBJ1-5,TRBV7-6,CASSPGTGGNQPQHF
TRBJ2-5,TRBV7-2,CASSPGTRGATQYF
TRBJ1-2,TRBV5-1,CASSLGQGSYGYTF
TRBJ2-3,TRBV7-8,CASSLGASGGIWETDTQYF
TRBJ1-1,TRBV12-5,CASGRGDTNTEAFF
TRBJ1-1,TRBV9,CASSGDRGQGEAFF
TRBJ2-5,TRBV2,CASSAGLAGEETQYF
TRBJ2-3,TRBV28,CASSPGQGKSDTQYF
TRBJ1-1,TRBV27,CASWKDRLNTEAFF
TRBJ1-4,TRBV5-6,CASSPKTDYEKLFF
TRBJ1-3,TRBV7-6,CASSIEGRNSGNTIYF
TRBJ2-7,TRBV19,CASSTRTGESYEQYF
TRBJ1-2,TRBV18,CASSPGAVDYGYTF
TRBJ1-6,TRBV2,CASSDQVNSPLHF
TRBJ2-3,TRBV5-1,CASSLQSTDTQYF
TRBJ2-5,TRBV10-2,CASRGLAGVYETQYF
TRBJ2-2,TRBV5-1,CASSLERGSNTGELFF
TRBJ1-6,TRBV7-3,CASSLKGRGLGSPLHF
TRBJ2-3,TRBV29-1,CSVGVTSLSSTDTQYF